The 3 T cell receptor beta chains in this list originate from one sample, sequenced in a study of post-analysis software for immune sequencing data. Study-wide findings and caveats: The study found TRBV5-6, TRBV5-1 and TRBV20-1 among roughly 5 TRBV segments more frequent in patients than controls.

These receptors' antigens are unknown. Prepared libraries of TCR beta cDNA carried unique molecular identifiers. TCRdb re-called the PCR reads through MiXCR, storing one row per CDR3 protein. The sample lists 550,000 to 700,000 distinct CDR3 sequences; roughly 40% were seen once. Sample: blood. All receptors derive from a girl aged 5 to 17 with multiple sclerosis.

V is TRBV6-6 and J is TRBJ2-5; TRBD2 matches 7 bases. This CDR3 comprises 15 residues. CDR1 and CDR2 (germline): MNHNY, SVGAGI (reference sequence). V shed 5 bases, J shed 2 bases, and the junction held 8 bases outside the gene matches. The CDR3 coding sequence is TGTGCCAGCAGTCCTTGGGGGGGAGCTCAAGAGACCCAGTACTTC. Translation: CASSPWGGAQETQYF.

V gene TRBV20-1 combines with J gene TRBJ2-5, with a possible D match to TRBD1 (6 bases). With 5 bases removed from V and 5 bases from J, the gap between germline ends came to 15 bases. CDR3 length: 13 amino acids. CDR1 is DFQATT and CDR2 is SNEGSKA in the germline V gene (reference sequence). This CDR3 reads CSAPERGTETQYF. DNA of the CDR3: TGCAGTGCTCCAGAAAGGGGGACGGAGACCCAGTACTTC.

As DNA, the CDR3 is TGTGCCACCAGCAGACGGAGGGAGCTCTCCTACGAGCAGTACTTC. Translating it yields CATSRRRELSYEQYF. This sequence joins TRBV15 and TRBJ2-7, with D tentatively TRBD2 (6 bases). The CDR3 sequence is 15 residues long. V was trimmed by 2 bases and J by 0 bases, leaving 11 bases between them. The V gene's germline CDR1 is LNHNV and CDR2 YYDKDF (reference sequence).